Presented here are 12 T cell receptor beta chains from one specimen sequenced in a study of T cells in women clearing cervical HPV infection. The assay was immunoSEQ multiplex PCR, and TCRdb's table has in-frame clones only and misses some. Listed are 45,000 to 50,000 clones; approximately 40% falls within the top ten. The sample comprised blood buffy coat. Receptors originate from a woman between 18 and 69 years old with a cervical HPV16 infection that either progressed to CIN3+ or cleared (not recorded which).

Comments on this clone: The read terminates 3 residues before the CDR3 end, so the remaining end is supplied by the germline J gene. This chain joins TRBV30 and TRBJ1-6; tentatively, D is TRBD1 (6 bases). Germline lookup yields CDR1 GTSNPN and CDR2 SVGIG (reference sequence). V lost 2 bases, J lost 4 bases, and 9 bases lay in between. CDR3 size: 14 residues. CDR3 region: CAWSLQGYNSPLHF. CDR3 DNA (partial): TGTGCCTGGAGTTTACAGGGATATAATTCACCC.

Comment on this clone: The read halts 3 residues ahead of the CDR3 end, with the missing end drawn from the germline J gene. V is TRBV2 and J is TRBJ1-4, with D possibly matching TRBD1 (5 bases). Germline loops: CDR1 SNHLY, CDR2 FYNNEI. The CDR3 is 16 amino acids. The covered CDR3 bases are TGTGCCAGCGAGGGGTTCACTTACTCTGGGGCCAACGTA. Its translation: CASEGFTYSGANV. The CDR3 in its entirety is CASEGFTYSGANVLFF.

Concerning this clone itself: Read coverage stops 3 residues before the CDR3 terminus; the germline J gene supplies the remainder. V usage is TRBV7-2 and J usage is TRBJ2-1, with D possibly matching TRBD2 (6 bases). V lost 1 base to trimming and J lost 5 bases, with 12 bases between them. There are 15 residues in the CDR3. Germline assignment: CDR1 SGHTA and CDR2 FQGNSA. Partial CDR3 DNA: TGTGCCAGCAGCTTAGTACTAGCTAACAACAATGAG. This codes for CASSLVLANNNE. The CDR3 in full is CASSLVLANNNEQFF.

Points on this clone: The CDR3 goes on 3 residues after the read ends, and that part is filled in from the germline J gene. The chain is built from TRBV7-3 and TRBJ2-2, with D hard to call. The CDR3 consists of 13 residues. V lost 2 bases to trimming and J lost 6 bases, with 7 bases between them. Germline CDR1 SGHTA, CDR2 FQGTGA. The CDR3: CASSLGPAGELFF. The sequenced part of the CDR3 DNA is TGTGCCAGCAGCTTAGGGCCAGCCGGGGAG.

The CDR3 DNA, read in part, is TGCAGTGCTAGAGATTGGGTGGGCAACTCCTCTGGGGCCAACGTC. Protein sequence: CSARDWVGNSSGANV. The CDR3, in full, reads CSARDWVGNSSGANVLTF. The chain joins TRBV20-1 to TRBJ2-6; D uncertain. The sequenced fragment ends 3 residues before the CDR3 boundary, so the rest is inferred from the germline J gene. The CDR3 is made up of 18 amino acids. Trimming removed 0 bases from V and 0 bases from J, with 15 bases in between. Germline CDR1 and CDR2: DFQATT and SNEGSKA (reference sequence).

As regards this clone: The CDR3 end is not reached by the read, which stops 3 residues before it; the germline J gene fills it in. The genes are TRBV18 and TRBJ2-3; 7 bases are shared with TRBD1. Per germline, CDR1 KGHSH and CDR2 LQKENI. The CDR3 extends over 16 amino acids. CDR3 DNA (partial): TGTGCCAGCTCAGGCAATCAACAGGGGTTAGGAGAGACG. Amino acid sequence: CASSGNQQGLGET. The complete CDR3 sequence is CASSGNQQGLGETQYF.

For this clone: The read falls 3 residues short of the CDR3 end, and the missing part is taken from the germline J gene. The chain combines TRBV20-1 with TRBJ2-7, with 11 bases identical to TRBD2. V lost 0 bases and J lost 3; bases outside the gene matches: 1. Germline V gives CDR1 DFQATT, CDR2 SNEGSKA (reference sequence). The CDR3 extends over 14 amino acids. The CDR3: CSARDSGRVYEQYF. The covered CDR3 bases are TGCAGTGCTAGAGATAGCGGGAGGGTCTACGAG.

A note on this clone: The read gets to within 3 residues of the CDR3 end, and the germline J gene fills in the rest. This chain uses TRBV20-1 with TRBJ2-7, with D possibly matching TRBD1 (6 bases). Germline V CDR1 and CDR2: DFQATT, SNEGSKA (reference sequence). The CDR3 consists of 13 residues. V was trimmed by 5 bases and J by 5 bases, leaving 16 bases between them. CDR3 sequence reads: CSAPPGQTNEQYF. The DNA read from the CDR3 is TGCAGTGCTCCGCCGGGACAAACAAACGAG.

Points on this clone: The CDR3 goes on 3 residues after the read ends, and that part is filled in from the germline J gene. The V gene is TRBV19, the J gene TRBJ2-5; D is tentatively TRBD1 or TRBD2 (5 bases each). Trimming shortened V by 2 bases and J by 5 bases, and 15 bases separated the two germline ends. The CDR3 loop spans 15 amino acids. Germline V gene data show CDR1 as LNHDA and CDR2 as SQIVND (reference sequence). The CDR3 spells CASSILVGRQETQYF. The CDR3 DNA, read in part, is TGTGCCAGTAGTATACTGGTAGGGAGACAGGAGACC.

Remarks on this clone: Read coverage stops 3 residues before the CDR3 terminus; the germline J gene supplies the remainder. The chain combines TRBV5-1 with TRBJ1-6, with D possibly being TRBD1 (6 bases). The CDR3 runs 15 residues. The germline V gene has CDR1 SGHRS and CDR2 YFSETQ. Trimming took off 5 bases at V and 4 bases at J, with 13 bases between the two ends. This CDR3 reads CASRGGQLYNSPLHF. The covered CDR3 bases are TGCGCCAGCAGGGGGGGGCAGCTATATAATTCACCC.

Notes on this clone: The read terminates 3 residues ahead of where the CDR3 ends, so the germline J gene completes it. The J gene is TRBJ2-2, the V gene TRBV13; TRBD1 might be the D (6 bases). Trimming cost V 2 bases and J 8 bases, with 15 bases left between them. CDR3 size: 15 residues. Germline assignment: CDR1 PRHDT and CDR2 FYEKMQ (reference sequence). The CDR3 bases that were read are TGTGCCAGCAGCTTACTTGGGGGCAGTTCTGGGGAG. Its protein is CASSLLGGSSGE. The entire CDR3 protein is CASSLLGGSSGELFF.

Comment on this clone: The CDR3 goes on 3 residues after the read ends, and that part is filled in from the germline J gene. The rearrangement joins TRBV20-1 to TRBJ1-6; TRBD1 agrees at 12 bases. The germline V gene encodes CDR1 DFQATT and CDR2 SNEGSKA (reference sequence). After removal of 3 bases from V and 10 bases from J, the junction contained 10 bases not matched to a gene. CDR3 length: 16 residues. CDR3: CSASSGTGGGQSPLHF. The part of the CDR3 DNA that was read is TGCAGTGCTAGCTCCGGGACAGGGGGCGGGCAGTCACCC.